The TCR beta chain described here comes from a study of a mutant IDH1 vaccine in newly diagnosed glioma. Study-wide context: With temozolomide cycles, or 4-6 weeks after radiotherapy alone, vaccination was started. The study, taken as a whole, reports: There seemed to be no relation between pseudoprogression and changes in top peripheral T cell clonotypes.

This CDR3 comprises 13 residues. Germline-derived CDR1 and CDR2 are SEHNR and FQNEAQ (reference sequence). Deletions cut 2 bases from V and 1 base from J, with 6 bases between. Clones were read by immunoSEQ multiplex PCR, and TCRdb kept only the in-frame ones, dropping some. The table includes around 53,000 clones, less than 85% detected once. The sample's time point: week 47, end of study. A 20-mer mutant IDH1 peptide at 300 ug was injected subcutaneously with topical imiquimod. Concerning this clone itself: Its antigen is unidentified.

This TCR derives from a woman in her 30s with glioma. Some clones in this sample may be carry-over from other donors' samples. V usage is TRBV7-9 and J usage is TRBJ2-7, with D hard to call. The sequenced sample was PBMCs, obtained from a glioma patient whose treatment included an IDH1 peptide vaccine. CDR3 DNA sequence: TGTGCCAGCAGCTTACCCCTGTCCTACGAGCAGTACTTC. Amino acid sequence: CASSLPLSYEQYF.